The next 27 T cell receptor beta chains were all read from a single sample in a study of CD8+ T cells in alopecia areata. Extraction of RNA preceded its reverse transcription into cDNA, which served as the sequencing template. TCRdb's copy holds only in-frame clones and misses some; the assay was immunoSEQ multiplex PCR. The table records a few hundred thousand clones, 50% to 70% of them present only once. Described treatment: oral pan-JAK inhibitor, 5-10 mg twice daily. The sequences come from CD4+ T cells sorted from blood, collected at week 4, from a patient treated with tofacitinib. These receptors all stem from a human donor with alopecia areata.

This clone was detected only a few times. This chain connects TRBV27 to TRBJ1-2; D gene ambiguous. The CDR3 is made up of 14 amino acids. Trimming cost V 8 bases and J 7 bases, with 20 bases left between them. The germline V gene encodes CDR1 MNHEY and CDR2 SMNVEV (reference sequence). Here the CDR3 reads CASRPRGGGSGYTF. CDR3 coding DNA: TGTGCCAGCCGGCCTCGGGGAGGAGGGAGTGGCTACACCTTC.

The CDR3, as DNA: TGCGCCAGCAGCGTCAGAGCCGCTACCTACAATGAGCAGTTCTTC. Protein sequence: CASSVRAATYNEQFF. The chain carries TRBV4-3 and TRBJ2-1; D not resolved. Germline lookup yields CDR1 LGHNA and CDR2 YSLEER. The V end lost 5 bases, the J end lost 2 bases, and 13 bases lay between the germline ends. This CDR3 contains 15 residues.

V usage is TRBV2 and J usage is TRBJ1-1; 7 nucleotides align to TRBD1. The length of the CDR3 is 14 residues. Looked up from germline, CDR1 is SNHLY and CDR2 is FYNNEI. Trimming took 6 bases from V and 2 from J; bases not matched to a gene: 6. This chain's CDR3 is CASRIQGINTEAFF. The DNA of the CDR3 is TGTGCCAGCAGGATACAGGGGATAAACACTGAAGCTTTCTTT.

This clone showed up just a few times. This sequence joins TRBV23-1 and TRBJ1-2, with 7 bases lining up with TRBD1. TRBV23-1 is known as an ORF, though its function is uncertain. The CDR3 has 14 residues. The J segment lost 4 bases and the V segment lost 6 bases, leaving 8 bases of the junction unmatched. This CDR3 is CASRLRGRLYGYTF. CDR3 bases: TGCGCCAGCAGACTAAGGGGGCGACTCTATGGCTACACCTTC.

The rearrangement joins TRBV2 to TRBJ2-3; D not certain. CDR1 is SNHLY and CDR2 is FYNNEI in the germline V gene. The CDR3 is 11 residues long. V lost 11 bases and J lost 6, with 12 bases in between. The CDR3 sequence is CAGHQRDTQYF. The CDR3 nucleotides are TGTGCCGGGCACCAACGGGATACGCAGTATTTT.

The V and J genes are TRBV5-1 and TRBJ2-2; 7 nucleotides align to TRBD1. J lost 4 bases, V lost 4 bases, and 4 bases had no gene match. Germline V gene lookup returns CDR1 SGHRS and CDR2 YFSETQ. This CDR3 contains 14 residues. CDR3 DNA sequence: TGCGCCAGCAGCCGACAGGGCGGCACCGGGGAGCTGTTTTTT. Translating it yields CASSRQGGTGELFF.

The chain recombines TRBV5-6 with TRBJ2-3; 7 bases map to TRBD1. Germline loops: CDR1 SGHDT, CDR2 YYEEEE. The CDR3 consists of 16 residues. Unmatched junction bases numbered 7, after V lost 3 bases and J lost 0 bases. CDR3 amino acids: CASSSLTGFSTDTQYF. The CDR3 nucleotides read TGTGCCAGCAGCTCGTTGACAGGGTTTAGCACAGATACGCAGTATTTT.

The chain is built from TRBV27 and TRBJ1-5; D is uncertain. The V gene lost 5 bases and the J gene lost 2 bases, with 13 bases spanning the gap. This CDR3 has 15 amino acids. Germline V gene sequence: CDR1 MNHEY, CDR2 SMNVEV (reference sequence). DNA of the CDR3: TGTGCCAGCAGTGCAACGGTGGGAGGCAATCAGCCCCAGCATTTT. Translated: CASSATVGGNQPQHF.

This clone showed up just a few times. The chain links TRBV9 to TRBJ1-2; no clear D gene. This CDR3 is 14 amino acids long. Looked up from germline, CDR1 is SGDLS and CDR2 is YYNGEE. Trimming removed 0 bases at V and 2 bases at J, with 8 bases between. CDR3 nucleotides: TGTGCCAGCAGCGTAGGGACCAAGAACTATGGCTACACCTTC. Its protein is CASSVGTKNYGYTF.

The DNA of the CDR3 is TGCAGCGTAACAGGGTCGGGAGGCTACACCTTC. The encoded protein is CSVTGSGGYTF. V usage is TRBV29-1 and J usage is TRBJ1-2; D is possibly TRBD1 (6 bases). V was trimmed by 6 bases and J by 8 bases, leaving 13 bases between them. The germline gives CDR1 SQVTM, CDR2 ANQGSEA. The length of the CDR3 is 11 residues.

This clone showed up just a few times. This rearrangement joins TRBV11-3 to TRBJ2-2; no clear D gene. Trimming pared 5 bases from V and 3 bases from J, leaving 10 bases between. Germline CDR1 is SGHNT and CDR2 is YENEEA. The CDR3 runs 14 residues. Here the CDR3 reads CASSTGPHTGELFF. CDR3 coding DNA: TGTGCCAGCAGCACTGGACCACACACCGGGGAGCTGTTTTTT.

This chain connects TRBV29-1 to TRBJ2-1; TRBD1 matches at 7 bases. The trim removed 3 bases at V and 8 bases at J, leaving 4 bases unmatched. This CDR3 contains 12 residues. CDR1 and CDR2 from the germline V gene are SQVTM and ANQGSEA. The CDR3 nucleotides are TGCAGCGTTGAGAAGGGGGCCGATGAGCAGTTCTTC. Protein product: CSVEKGADEQFF.

On this clone itself: Mismatch with germline at one junction end may stem from a read error. As DNA, the CDR3 is TGTGCCGGCTCACCACCGGGACAGACCTACGAGCAGTACTTC. Protein sequence: CAGSPPGQTYEQYF. This chain uses TRBV18 with TRBJ2-7, with TRBD1 matching 7 bases. Germline CDR1 is KGHSH and CDR2 is LQKENI. The CDR3 runs to 14 residues.

This clone was seen a handful of times. This chain connects TRBV5-6 to TRBJ2-3; no clear D. The CDR3 sequence is 17 residues long. Germline-derived CDR1 and CDR2 are SGHDT and YYEEEE. Trimming took 4 bases from V and 0 from J, leaving 18 bases between them. CDR3 region: CASSTLRVSKSTDTQYF. The CDR3 nucleotides are TGTGCCAGCAGCACCTTACGGGTTTCCAAGAGCACAGATACGCAGTATTTT. Using reference TRBV5-6 and TRBJ2-3 for the parts outside the CDR3, the full variable domain is DAGVTQSPTHLIKTRGQQVTLRCSPKSGHDTVSWYQQALGQGPQFIFQYYEEEERQRGNFPDRFSGHQFPNYSSELNVNALLLGDSALYLCASSTLRVSKSTDTQYFGPGTRLTVL.

This chain links TRBV15 with TRBJ2-7; D perhaps matches TRBD1 (6 bases). The CDR3 is 14 amino acids. Germline V gives CDR1 LNHNV, CDR2 YYDKDF (reference sequence). Trimming shortened V by 6 bases and J by 0 bases, and 12 bases separated the two germline ends. The CDR3 DNA reads as TGTGCCACCAGTCGGGACATTCTCTCCTACGAGCAGTACTTC. Translating it yields CATSRDILSYEQYF.

This rearrangement joins TRBV5-1 to TRBJ2-5, with 13 bases identical to TRBD2. The CDR3 extends over 16 amino acids. V lost 3 bases, J lost 2 bases, and 4 bases stayed unmatched. CDR1 is SGHRS, CDR2 YFSETQ, per germline. CDR3 in DNA: TGCGCCAGCAGCTCCGGACTAGCGGGGGCTCAAGAGACCCAGTACTTC. Translation gives CASSSGLAGAQETQYF.

This chain uses TRBV5-1 with TRBJ1-5; D is unclear. The germline V and J ends were trimmed by 0 bases and 0 bases, with 13 bases remaining between them. CDR3 size: 17 residues. Germline CDR1 reads SGHRS; CDR2 reads YFSETQ. CDR3 nucleotides: TGCGCCAGCAGCTTGGTACCCACAGCCGGTAGCAATCAGCCCCAGCATTTT. It encodes CASSLVPTAGSNQPQHF.

V and J are TRBV12-5 and TRBJ1-5; D is uncertain. The CDR3 spans 11 residues. Per germline, CDR1 LGHNT and CDR2 FRNRAP. V was cut by 4 bases and J by 9 bases, with 7 bases left in between. CDR3: CASGSPGPQHF. DNA for the CDR3: TGTGCTAGTGGTTCCCCCGGGCCCCAGCATTTT.

This clone was counted many times. The chain employs TRBV6-5 and TRBJ2-7; tentatively, D is TRBD2 (6 bases). V dropped 2 bases and J dropped 4 bases, with 12 bases sitting between them. The CDR3 has 14 amino acids. Germline CDR1 reads MNHEY; CDR2 reads SVGAGI. DNA for the CDR3: TGTGCCAGCAGTTACCAGGGCGGGAAGTACGAGCAGTACTTC. Amino acid sequence: CASSYQGGKYEQYF.

The chain employs TRBV29-1 and TRBJ2-1; 8 bases agree with TRBD1. V trimming: 3 bases; J trimming: 3 bases; junction bases outside the gene matches: 4. Germline CDR1 is SQVTM and CDR2 is ANQGSEA. This CDR3 is 14 amino acids long. The CDR3 loop is CSVEDRADYNEQFF. CDR3 in DNA: TGCAGCGTTGAGGACAGGGCAGACTACAATGAGCAGTTCTTC.

This clone was observed a single time. The V call is TRBV5-1, the J call TRBJ2-3; 9 nucleotides agree with TRBD2. Germline-derived CDR1 and CDR2 are SGHRS and YFSETQ. The CDR3 contains 15 residues. V dropped 7 bases and J dropped 4; count of bases not matched to a gene: 10. CDR3 DNA sequence: TGCGCCAGCGGCGCGGGGGGGATGTCCCCAGATACGCAGTATTTT. Translating it yields CASGAGGMSPDTQYF.

V is TRBV15 and J is TRBJ2-5; D gene ambiguous. V lost 4 bases and J 5 bases, leaving 5 bases between the germline ends. The CDR3 is made up of 11 amino acids. Germline CDR1 and CDR2: LNHNV and YYDKDF (reference sequence). This chain's CDR3 is CATSTDETQYF. The DNA for the CDR3 is TGTGCCACCAGCACTGATGAGACCCAGTACTTC.

The chain employs TRBV4-3 and TRBJ1-6; D might be TRBD1 (6 bases). CDR1 LGHNA and CDR2 YSLEER come from the germline V gene. The germline V and J ends were trimmed by 0 bases and 10 bases, with 13 bases remaining between them. The CDR3 is 15 amino acids. The CDR3 DNA is TGCGCCAGCAGCCAAGAACCCGGGGGGGCCTCACCCCTCCACTTT. The encoded protein is CASSQEPGGASPLHF.

Remarks on this clone: This may be a read error, as it is one base from a much larger clone. The same CDR3 also results from other DNA sequences found in this sample. This chain joins TRBV7-2 and TRBJ2-2; no clear D. The CDR3 has 14 amino acids. Trimming stripped 1 base from V and 2 bases from J, with 5 bases between. Per the germline V gene, CDR1 is SGHTA and CDR2 is FQGNSA. The CDR3 spells CASSLDRNTGELFF. CDR3 in DNA: TGTGCCAGCAGCTTAGACAGAAACACCGGGGAGCTGTTTTTT.

V is TRBV11-3 and J is TRBJ1-2; 8 nucleotides match TRBD1. Trimming at V came to 5 bases and at J to 4 bases, leaving 6 bases not matched to a gene. This CDR3 is built from 14 residues. Germline values: CDR1 SGHNT, CDR2 YENEEA. CDR3: CASSHGQGGYGYTF. For the CDR3, the DNA is TGTGCCAGCAGCCACGGACAGGGCGGCTATGGCTACACCTTC.

This chain links TRBV30 with TRBJ2-3, with TRBD2 matching over 13 bases. This CDR3 is built from 16 residues. From germline, CDR1 is GTSNPN and CDR2 SVGIG (reference sequence). Unmatched junction bases numbered 9, after V lost 2 bases and J lost 7 bases. Written as DNA, the CDR3 is TGTGCCTGGAGTCCCCGGACTAGCGGGGGTGTATATACGCAGTATTTT. Translated: CAWSPRTSGGVYTQYF. Looking up the rest from reference TRBV30 and TRBJ2-3 gives the full variable domain: SQTIHQWPATLVQPVGSPLSLECTVEGTSNPNLYWYRQAAGRGLQLLFYSVGIGQISSEVPQNLSASRPQDRQFILSSKKLLLSDSGFYLCAWSPRTSGGVYTQYFGPGTRLTVL.

V gene TRBV11-2 combines with J gene TRBJ2-7; D is unclear. The CDR3 is 15 amino acids. Germline V gene sequence: CDR1 SGHAT, CDR2 FQNNGV. Between the trimmed V and J ends, which lost 6 bases and 3 bases, there was a span of 18 bases. The CDR3 loop reads CASSLGPKGLYEQYF. CDR3 sequence (DNA): TGTGCCAGCAGTCTTGGACCAAAGGGTCTCTACGAGCAGTACTTC.